This T cell receptor beta chain was documented in a study of Ad26.COV2.S vaccination and SARS-CoV-2 variants. TCRdb's copy holds only in-frame clones and misses some; the assay was immunoSEQ multiplex PCR. The data contain about 480,000 clones, 70% to 90% of them seen just once; the ten biggest clones take up roughly 12%. Trimming stripped 5 bases from V and 4 bases from J, with 8 bases between. Germline CDR1 is MDHEN and CDR2 is SYDVKM. CDR3 length: 12 residues. Indicated treatment: 15 to 20 received Ad26.COV2.S at low or high dose, single or two shots; roughly five received placebo; per-sample allocation not given. The samples were gathered on day 63 after the first injection of vaccine or placebo.

Sequenced here: peripheral blood, sampled in a trial of Ad26.COV2.S vaccine versus placebo. The TCR was taken from a person between 18 and 60 years old who received the Ad26.COV2.S COVID-19 vaccine or a placebo. The V and J genes are TRBV28 and TRBJ1-2; no reliable D call. CDR3 protein: CASSGNLYGYTF. DNA for the CDR3: TGTGCCAGCAGTGGGAACCTCTATGGCTACACCTTC.